Listed here are 29 T cell receptor beta chains from one sample, sequenced in a study of cytomegalovirus exposure and HLA in healthy donors. Use of 60 Vbeta and 13 Jbeta primers characterized the PCR. The repertoire was sequenced with immunoSEQ multiplex PCR; TCRdb's copy has only in-frame clones and lacks some. In the table there are some 90,000 clones, roughly three quarters of which are singletons. Sequencing was done on a sample of PBMCs. These receptors were obtained from a man aged 30-40 years in good health and CMV-seronegative.

V is TRBV5-1 and J is TRBJ2-7; TRBD1 agrees at 10 bases. Germline CDR1 SGHRS, CDR2 YFSETQ. This CDR3 has 13 amino acids. J gave up 5 bases and V 5 bases, and 4 bases lay outside the gene matches. The CDR3 loop reads CASRGTGANEQYF. The CDR3 nucleotides are TGCGCCAGCAGAGGGACAGGGGCGAACGAGCAGTACTTC. Using reference TRBV5-1 and TRBJ2-7 for the parts outside the CDR3, the full variable domain is KAGVTQTPRYLIKTRGQQVTLSCSPISGHRSVSWYQQTPGQGLQFLFEYFSETQRNKGNFPGRFSGRQFSNSRSEMNVSTLELGDSALYLCASRGTGANEQYFGPGTRLTVT.

V is TRBV5-1 and J is TRBJ1-4, with no clear D. Germline V CDR1 and CDR2: SGHRS, YFSETQ. Trimming removed 0 bases from V and 0 bases from J, with 6 bases in between. The CDR3 runs to 15 residues. The CDR3 loop is CASSLVPATNEKLFF. The CDR3 region has the DNA TGCGCCAGCAGCTTGGTCCCTGCAACTAATGAAAAACTGTTTTTT.

Only a few counts were recorded for this clone. The same CDR3 also results from other DNA sequences found in this sample. V gene TRBV2 combines with J gene TRBJ1-5; D possibly corresponds to TRBD1 (5 bases). Germline V gives CDR1 SNHLY, CDR2 FYNNEI. Trimming removed 4 bases from V and 1 base from J, with 11 bases in between. The CDR3 is made up of 15 amino acids. The CDR3 region is CASSVGRASNQPQHF. DNA for the CDR3: TGTGCCAGCAGTGTCGGCAGGGCAAGCAATCAGCCCCAGCATTTT.

The chain uses TRBV27 and TRBJ1-5; 8 positions match TRBD1. Germline CDR1 reads MNHEY; CDR2 reads SMNVEV (reference sequence). The ends lost 2 bases at V and 7 bases at J; junction bases unmatched: 7. CDR3 length: 15 amino acids. Here the CDR3 DNA reads TGTGCCAGCAGTTTAAGTCAGGGGGCCTTCCAGCCCCAGCATTTT. It codes for CASSLSQGAFQPQHF.

The sample holds a few counts of this clone. The chain combines TRBV28 with TRBJ2-3, with 11 bases identical to TRBD2. The V and J ends lost 2 bases and 3 bases, in that order; junction bases with no gene match: 7. This CDR3 has 17 residues. Germline V gene sequence: CDR1 MDHEN, CDR2 SYDVKM. CDR3 protein: CASSLTSGGARTDTQYF. The DNA of the CDR3 is TGTGCCAGCAGTTTAACTAGCGGGGGAGCTAGGACAGATACGCAGTATTTT.

This clone showed up just once. This chain uses TRBV14 with TRBJ2-7, with 7 bases aligning to TRBD1. Per germline, CDR1 SGHDN and CDR2 FVKESK. Unmatched junction bases numbered 19, after V lost 3 bases and J lost 5 bases. The CDR3 is 18 residues long. CDR3 sequence: CASSHTGQTKSQCNEQYF. CDR3 DNA sequence: TGTGCCAGCAGCCACACGGGACAGACCAAGTCACAATGCAACGAGCAGTACTTC.

This chain connects TRBV5-4 to TRBJ2-5; D gene ambiguous. The CDR3 runs 12 residues. Per germline, CDR1 SGHNT and CDR2 YYREEE (reference sequence). Trimming took 0 bases from V and 5 from J, leaving 5 bases between them. The CDR3 here is CASSLAQETQYF. The DNA for the CDR3 is TGTGCCAGCAGCTTGGCCCAGGAGACCCAGTACTTC.

The rearrangement uses TRBV25-1 and TRBJ1-2, with a possible D match to TRBD1 (6 bases). Germline-derived CDR1 and CDR2 are MGHDK and SYGVNS. V was trimmed by 3 bases and J by 6 bases, leaving 14 bases between them. This CDR3 region has 14 residues. The CDR3 here is CASSDYRAGDGYTF. The CDR3 DNA reads TGTGCCAGCAGTGATTACAGGGCCGGGGATGGCTACACCTTC.

This clone was observed a few times. This chain links TRBV2 with TRBJ1-1, with 7 bases matching TRBD1. V dropped 4 bases and J dropped 0; count of bases not matched to a gene: 11. CDR1 is SNHLY, CDR2 FYNNEI, per germline. This CDR3 is 17 amino acids long. The CDR3 spells CASSASTGRLMNTEAFF. The CDR3 region has the DNA TGTGCCAGCAGTGCATCGACAGGGCGGCTCATGAACACTGAAGCTTTCTTT.

This sequence joins TRBV29-1 and TRBJ1-1, with a possible D match to TRBD1 (5 bases). The germline V and J ends were trimmed by 8 bases and 4 bases, with 11 bases remaining between them. This CDR3 is 11 amino acids long. CDR1 SQVTM and CDR2 ANQGSEA come from the germline V gene. The CDR3 DNA follows: TGCAGCTCCAGGGAATCCACTGAAGCTTTCTTT. Its protein is CSSRESTEAFF.

This clone was counted a single time. The chain links TRBV25-1 to TRBJ1-2; D may be TRBD1 (5 bases). Per germline, CDR1 MGHDK and CDR2 SYGVNS. V dropped 2 bases and J dropped 4 bases, with 17 bases sitting between them. This CDR3 has 16 amino acids. This CDR3 is CASSESSGLRGYGYTF. The CDR3 DNA reads TGTGCCAGCAGTGAAAGTTCGGGCTTAAGGGGCTATGGCTACACCTTC.

This chain connects TRBV6-5 to TRBJ1-2, with 8 positions matching TRBD1. The CDR3 runs 13 residues. After removal of 5 bases from V and 8 bases from J, the junction contained 7 bases not matched to a gene. CDR1 is MNHEY, CDR2 SVGAGI, per germline. CDR3 coding DNA: TGTGCCAGCAGTCTCGACAGGGGAAGAGGCTACACCTTC. It yields the protein CASSLDRGRGYTF.

The gene calls are TRBV28 and TRBJ1-5, with 8 bases fitting TRBD1. The CDR3 extends over 15 amino acids. J was trimmed by 6 bases and V by 2 bases; bases with no gene match: 6. The germline V gene has CDR1 MDHEN and CDR2 SYDVKM. The CDR3 sequence is CASSLGQGDSQPQHF. The CDR3, as DNA: TGTGCCAGCAGTTTAGGACAGGGAGATAGTCAGCCCCAGCATTTT.

V and J are TRBV19 and TRBJ1-1; no clear D gene. Trimming stripped 3 bases from V and 0 bases from J, with 11 bases between. This CDR3 comprises 15 residues. Germline V CDR1 and CDR2: LNHDA, SQIVND (reference sequence). The CDR3 DNA reads as TGTGCCAGTAGTATGAGATTTTCCATGAACACTGAAGCTTTCTTT. It specifies CASSMRFSMNTEAFF.

The chain carries TRBV18 and TRBJ1-5; the D is unclear. From germline, CDR1 is KGHSH and CDR2 LQKENI. The CDR3 is made up of 15 amino acids. The ends were cut back, 4 bases at V and 4 bases at J, with 14 bases in the middle. The CDR3 DNA sequence: TGTGCCAGCTCACTTGATCGACACCCTAATCAGCCCCAGCATTTT. This sequence encodes CASSLDRHPNQPQHF.

This chain joins TRBV7-3 and TRBJ1-1; D is unresolved. Per the germline V gene, CDR1 is SGHTA and CDR2 is FQGTGA. This CDR3 has 11 amino acids. Deletions cut 5 bases from V and 4 bases from J, with 5 bases between. As DNA, the CDR3 is TGTGCCAGCAGCGGAGGCACTGAAGCTTTCTTT. The encoded protein is CASSGGTEAFF. Full variable domain (outside the CDR3, taken from reference TRBV7-3 and TRBJ1-1): GAGVSQTPSNKVTEKGKYVELRCDPISGHTALYWYRQSLGQGPEFLIYFQGTGAADDSGLPNDRFFAVRPEGSVSTLKIQRTERGDSAVYLCASSGGTEAFFGQGTRLTVV.

The gene calls are TRBV7-8 and TRBJ1-5; maybe TRBD1 (5 bases). This CDR3 is 16 amino acids long. Germline V gives CDR1 SGHVS, CDR2 FQNEAQ. V was pared by 5 bases and J by 4 bases, with 18 bases between. CDR3 in amino acids: CASSPLSTGGNQPQHF. The CDR3 DNA is TGTGCCAGCAGCCCACTTAGTACAGGAGGGAATCAGCCCCAGCATTTT.

The genes are TRBV30 and TRBJ1-1; D might be TRBD1 (5 bases). Deletions cut 4 bases from V and 5 bases from J, with 14 bases between. Looked up from germline, CDR1 is GTSNPN and CDR2 is SVGIG (reference sequence). The CDR3 extends over 13 amino acids. The chain's CDR3 is CAWTAAGDTEAFF. The CDR3 DNA sequence: TGTGCCTGGACAGCCGCGGGGGATACTGAAGCTTTCTTT.

The gene calls are TRBV6-5 and TRBJ1-3; TRBD1 matches at 7 bases. CDR1 is MNHEY and CDR2 is SVGAGI in the germline V gene. With 0 bases clipped from V and 0 bases from J, the junction kept 2 bases outside the gene matches. The CDR3 covers 16 residues. The CDR3 loop is CASSYSGQSSGNTIYF. CDR3 DNA sequence: TGTGCCAGCAGTTACTCGGGACAGAGCTCTGGAAACACCATATATTTT.

The chain recombines TRBV25-1 with TRBJ1-2, with TRBD1 matching over 10 bases. Germline CDR1 MGHDK, CDR2 SYGVNS. There are 16 residues in the CDR3. V gave up 6 bases and J gave up 8 bases; unmatched junction bases: 15. CDR3 coding DNA: TGTGCCAGCAGCGAAGCTCGGGACAGGGGCTTCGGAGGCTACACCTTC. As protein: CASSEARDRGFGGYTF.

V usage is TRBV5-4 and J usage is TRBJ1-1; no firm D call. The CDR3 has 12 amino acids. Trimming took off 0 bases at V and 8 bases at J, with 8 bases between the two ends. Germline V gene sequence: CDR1 SGHNT, CDR2 YYREEE (reference sequence). The DNA of the CDR3 is TGTGCCAGCAGCTTGGCCGGGTCCGAAGCTTTCTTT. This codes for CASSLAGSEAFF.

The rearrangement links TRBV30 to TRBJ1-5; TRBD1 is a possible D gene (5 bases). Trimming removed 1 base at V and 2 bases at J, with 12 bases between. Germline V gives CDR1 GTSNPN, CDR2 SVGIG (reference sequence). The CDR3 consists of 15 residues. CDR3 sequence reads: CAWSARGRGNQPQHF. DNA for the CDR3: TGTGCCTGGAGTGCTAGGGGAAGAGGCAATCAGCCCCAGCATTTT.

V usage is TRBV4-1 and J usage is TRBJ2-7; maybe TRBD2 (6 bases). CDR1 is MGHRA, CDR2 YSYEKL, per germline. The CDR3 consists of 18 residues. Trimming left V 6 bases short and J 5 bases short, with 29 bases between. This chain's CDR3 is CASRPSIRGMDGNHEQYF. CDR3 in DNA: TGCGCCAGCAGACCAAGTATACGGGGGATGGACGGTAATCACGAGCAGTACTTC.

This clone came up a few times. This sequence joins TRBV28 and TRBJ1-4; 11 bases line up with TRBD1. CDR3 length: 15 residues. The junction had 8 bases not matched to a gene; V was cut back by 7 bases and J by 7 bases. Per germline, CDR1 MDHEN and CDR2 SYDVKM. The CDR3 DNA reads TGTGCCAGCACTTCGCCAGGGACAGGGGGTGAAAAACTGTTTTTT. This gives the protein CASTSPGTGGEKLFF.

The chain carries TRBV11-2 and TRBJ1-4; D uncertain. The CDR3 totals 15 residues. The V end was cut by 0 bases, the J end by 4 bases, with 9 bases between. Per the germline V gene, CDR1 is SGHAT and CDR2 is FQNNGV. The CDR3 reads CASSLEWQINEKLFF. The DNA of the CDR3 is TGTGCCAGCAGCTTAGAATGGCAGATTAATGAAAAACTGTTTTTT.

This clone was picked up a small number of times. V gene TRBV30 combines with J gene TRBJ1-1, with no clear D. The CDR3 runs to 15 residues. Trimming removed 5 bases at V and 1 base at J, with 17 bases between. Germline V gene lookup returns CDR1 GTSNPN and CDR2 SVGIG (reference sequence). The CDR3 nucleotides are TGTGCCTGGTCCACATTCCCAACAGCGAACACTGAAGCTTTCTTT. Its protein product is CAWSTFPTANTEAFF.

In nucleotides, the CDR3 is TGTGCCAGCACCAAAAAGGAGACCTATGGCTACACCTTC. Its protein is CASTKKETYGYTF. This chain links TRBV5-4 with TRBJ1-2; D unclear. Per germline, CDR1 SGHNT and CDR2 YYREEE (reference sequence). V lost 6 bases and J lost 4, with 13 bases in between. CDR3 length: 13 residues.

In its sample, this clone was seen a few times. The V gene is TRBV2, the J gene TRBJ1-1, with 8 bases lining up with TRBD1. This CDR3 spans 14 amino acids. Unmatched junction bases numbered 8, after V lost 6 bases and J lost 5 bases. CDR1 SNHLY and CDR2 FYNNEI come from the germline V gene. The DNA of the CDR3 is TGTGCCAGCAGCGGGACAGGTTGGGCGACTGAAGCTTTCTTT. It yields the protein CASSGTGWATEAFF.

V gene TRBV27 combines with J gene TRBJ1-1; 7 bases line up with TRBD1. Germline lookup yields CDR1 MNHEY and CDR2 SMNVEV (reference sequence). The CDR3 sequence is 16 residues long. Trimming at V came to 3 bases and at J to 5 bases, leaving 12 bases not matched to a gene. CDR3 nucleotide sequence: TGTGCCAGCAGTTTGGCAGGACAGGCCAAGATAACTGAAGCTTTCTTT. Its translation: CASSLAGQAKITEAFF.